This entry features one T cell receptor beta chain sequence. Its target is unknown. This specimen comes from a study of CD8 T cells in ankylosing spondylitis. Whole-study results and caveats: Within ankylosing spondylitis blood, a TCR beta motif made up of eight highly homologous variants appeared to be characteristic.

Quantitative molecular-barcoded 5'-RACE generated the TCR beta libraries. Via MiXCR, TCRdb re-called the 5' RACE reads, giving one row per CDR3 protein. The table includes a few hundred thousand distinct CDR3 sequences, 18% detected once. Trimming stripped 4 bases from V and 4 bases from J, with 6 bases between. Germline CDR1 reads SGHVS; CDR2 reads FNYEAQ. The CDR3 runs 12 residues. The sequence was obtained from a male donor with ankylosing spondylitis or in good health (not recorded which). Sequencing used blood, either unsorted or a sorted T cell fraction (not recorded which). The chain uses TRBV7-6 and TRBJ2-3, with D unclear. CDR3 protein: CASSSAADTQYF. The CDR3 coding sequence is TGTGCCAGCAGCTCTGCAGCAGATACGCAGTATTTT.